This TCR beta chain was sequenced during a study of T-cell memory formation after mild COVID-19. Study information: Largely donor-specific sequence clusters came from two donors.

Germline CDR1 and CDR2: LNHDA and SQIVND (reference sequence). The CDR3 is 15 residues long. V gave up 3 bases and J gave up 3 bases; unmatched junction bases: 6. With constant-segment primers, 5'RACE yielded cDNA libraries of TCR alpha and TCR beta that carried sample barcodes and UMIs. Each CDR3 protein gets one entry after TCRdb re-called the 5' RACE reads with MiXCR. The sample has hundreds of thousands of distinct CDR3 sequences, 25% to 30% seen once. About this clonotype itself: The antigen remains undetermined.

The study's findings and limits: Pre-infection memory carried some responding clones, suggesting that cross-reactive memory joined.

The sequencing input was PBMCs or a T cell subset sorted from them (not recorded which). The clonotype comes from an adult woman who had mild COVID-19 (a few samples of this study predate the infection). Cell type and time point are not known. The gene calls are TRBV19 and TRBJ2-3, with 7 bases aligning to TRBD2. CDR3 nucleotide sequence: TGTGCCAGTAGTATCGGTGCGGGAGAGACAGATACGCAGTATTTT. Translated, it gives CASSIGAGETDTQYF.